This T cell receptor (beta chain) is from a study of regulatory T cells in long-lasting Graves disease. Whole-study context: A definition of persistent Graves' disease required over 5 years of antithyroid drugs plus positive TSH receptor antibodies.

Time point denoted: persistent/refractory GD, antithyroid drugs over 5 years with positive TRAb. PBMC-derived RNA was used for the TCR library. In each case, Graves' disease was diagnosed per American Thyroid Association guidelines. Study results and limitations: Comparison showed that persistent patients shared more public clonotypes (about 2,700) than new patients (roughly 1,000).

The CDR3 runs to 19 residues. The germline V gene has CDR1 DFQATT and CDR2 SNEGSKA (reference sequence). J was trimmed by 3 bases and V by 0 bases; bases with no gene match: 19. TCR beta libraries were built with iRepertoire HTBI primers and Arm-PCR of CDR3 regions. TCRdb reprocessed the multiplex PCR reads with MiXCR, giving one entry per CDR3 protein. The sample lists over 300,000 distinct CDR3 sequences; around a fifth were seen once. Note on this clonotype: No antigen is known for it.

Here the sequenced sample was peripheral blood mononuclear cells (PBMCs), taken when the disease was refractory, from a patient treated with antithyroid drugs. The rearrangement links TRBV20-1 to TRBJ1-2; TRBD1 aligns across 7 bases. The sequence came from a female donor with Graves disease. In DNA, the CDR3 is TGCAGTGCTAGAGATTTTCCCCCCGGACAGGCAGAGGGATACTATGGCTACACCTTC. Protein: CSARDFPPGQAEGYYGYTF.